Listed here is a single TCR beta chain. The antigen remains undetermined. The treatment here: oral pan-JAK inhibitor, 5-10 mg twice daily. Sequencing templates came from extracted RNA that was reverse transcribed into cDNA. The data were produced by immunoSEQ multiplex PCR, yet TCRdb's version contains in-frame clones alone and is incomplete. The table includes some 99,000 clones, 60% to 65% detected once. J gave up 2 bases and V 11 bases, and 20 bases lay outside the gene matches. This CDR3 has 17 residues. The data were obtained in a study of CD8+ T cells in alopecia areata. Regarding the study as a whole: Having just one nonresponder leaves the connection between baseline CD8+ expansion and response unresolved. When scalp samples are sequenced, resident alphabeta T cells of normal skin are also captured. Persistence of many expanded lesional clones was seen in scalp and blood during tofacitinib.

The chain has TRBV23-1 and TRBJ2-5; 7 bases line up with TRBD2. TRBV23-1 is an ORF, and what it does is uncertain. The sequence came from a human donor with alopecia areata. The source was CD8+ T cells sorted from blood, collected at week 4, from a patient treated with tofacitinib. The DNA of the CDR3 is TGCGCCCAGTCGGCATGGGCCGGGAGGAGGGCTCAAGAGACCCAGTACTTC. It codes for CAQSAWAGRRAQETQYF.